This T cell receptor (beta chain) was found in a study of T cell responses to AZD1222 COVID-19 vaccine. TCRdb's table, derived via immunoSEQ multiplex PCR, lists solely in-frame clones and lacks some. This table holds 210,000 or so clones, about 92% found once. Study-level results: Spike-specific TCR breadth and depth rose after two AZD1222 doses. White British donors predominated, females outnumbered males, and clonal diversity was possibly underestimated.

The table lists this clone with a count of one. The antigen is unknown. The CDR3 covers 14 residues. CDR1 is MRHNA and CDR2 is SNTAGT in the germline V gene. V was cut by 3 bases and J by 7 bases, with 13 bases left in between. V usage is TRBV6-4 and J usage is TRBJ1-5, with a weak D call TRBD1 (6 bases). This specimen was peripheral blood, taken on day 0 of MenACWY control vaccination. This sequence was found in an adult in good health. CDR3 loop: CASSERPGDQPQHF. CDR3 DNA sequence: TGTGCCAGCAGTGAACGCCCAGGGGACCAGCCCCAGCATTTT.